The 15 T cell receptor beta chains below come from one sample, sequenced in a study of blood T cell repertoires in COVID-19. TCRdb's table, derived via immunoSEQ multiplex PCR, lists solely in-frame clones and lacks some. The sample lists under 250,000 clones; 81% were seen once. Sequencing was performed on PBMCs or T cells enriched from blood (not recorded which). These receptors all come from a woman aged 50 to 65 with acute COVID-19.

The rearrangement joins TRBV6-6 to TRBJ2-1, with D unclear. CDR3 length: 13 residues. Trimming stripped 5 bases from V and 5 bases from J, with 10 bases between. Per the germline V gene, CDR1 is MNHNY and CDR2 is SVGAGI (reference sequence). The CDR3 reads CASSRMTDNEQFF. CDR3 nucleotide sequence: TGTGCCAGCAGTCGCATGACTGACAATGAGCAGTTCTTC.

The J gene is TRBJ1-5, the V gene TRBV10-3; D is uncertain. Trimming took off 10 bases at V and 5 bases at J, with 15 bases between the two ends. Looked up from germline, CDR1 is ENHRY and CDR2 is SYGVKD. This CDR3 has 13 amino acids. CDR3 amino acids: CATAGSGDQPQHF. CDR3 DNA sequence: TGTGCCACCGCAGGAAGCGGGGATCAGCCCCAGCATTTT.

This clone was found a few times. The chain uses TRBV5-1 and TRBJ1-2; D unresolved. The ends were cut back, 4 bases at V and 4 bases at J, with 14 bases in the middle. The length of the CDR3 is 14 residues. Germline loops: CDR1 SGHRS, CDR2 YFSETQ. The CDR3 loop reads CASSVSSPIYGYTF. The CDR3 DNA follows: TGCGCCAGCAGCGTAAGCTCCCCAATCTATGGCTACACCTTC.

V usage is TRBV23-1 and J usage is TRBJ1-4, with D perhaps matching TRBD1 (6 bases). TRBV23-1 is designated an ORF whose function remains uncertain. The V and J ends lost 5 bases and 6 bases respectively, with 13 bases between them. This CDR3 region has 14 residues. The CDR3: CASSYTGNDEKLFF. CDR3 coding DNA: TGCGCCAGCAGTTACACAGGGAATGATGAAAAACTGTTTTTT.

The chain has TRBV5-1 and TRBJ1-4, with D maybe TRBD1 (5 bases). Germline assignment: CDR1 SGHRS and CDR2 YFSETQ. CDR3 length equals 16 residues. V was shortened by 5 bases and J by 8 bases, with 22 bases between the two germline ends. CDR3 coding DNA: TGCGCCAGCAGGATAGGCACCCAGGGTAAGGGAGAAAAACTGTTTTTT. It is translated as CASRIGTQGKGEKLFF.

The rearrangement links TRBV3-1 (or the pseudogene TRBV3-2) to TRBJ1-4; D is unresolved. Trimming stripped 3 bases from V and 5 bases from J, with 13 bases between. The CDR3 sequence is 15 residues long. Germline V gene lookup returns CDR1 LGHDT and CDR2 YNNKEL (reference sequence). The CDR3 nucleotides are TGTGCCAGCAGCCAGGCCGGGTCGTGGAATGAAAAACTGTTTTTT. It translates to CASSQAGSWNEKLFF.

This sequence joins TRBV9 and TRBJ2-2; D is undetermined. CDR1 SGDLS and CDR2 YYNGEE come from the germline V gene. Trimming pared 0 bases from V and 0 bases from J, leaving 6 bases between. The CDR3 totals 15 residues. The DNA for the CDR3 is TGTGCCAGCAGCGTAGAACTTACGAACACCGGGGAGCTGTTTTTT. Translating it yields CASSVELTNTGELFF.

This clone has just a few counts. The J gene is TRBJ1-5, the V gene TRBV19; D might be TRBD1 (6 bases). The V end was cut by 5 bases, the J end by 3 bases, with 14 bases between. The CDR3 sequence is 15 residues long. Germline V gives CDR1 LNHDA, CDR2 SQIVND (reference sequence). The CDR3 DNA follows: TGTGCCAGTAGTTTCAACCGGGACACCAATCAGCCCCAGCATTTT. This encodes CASSFNRDTNQPQHF.

The rearrangement joins TRBV29-1 to TRBJ2-1; a weak D match, TRBD1 (6 bases). The CDR3 is 13 amino acids. Trimming removed 4 bases from V and 9 bases from J, with 16 bases in between. Looked up from germline, CDR1 is SQVTM and CDR2 is ANQGSEA. The CDR3 spells CSVATQGHGEQFF. CDR3 nucleotide sequence: TGCAGCGTTGCAACCCAGGGGCATGGTGAGCAGTTCTTC.

V and J are TRBV19 and TRBJ2-1; D not certain. Germline V CDR1 and CDR2: LNHDA, SQIVND (reference sequence). Trimming took off 6 bases at V and 8 bases at J, with 23 bases between the two ends. The length of the CDR3 is 16 residues. This chain's CDR3 is CASSLFTTPGLYEQFF. CDR3 sequence (DNA): TGTGCCAGTAGCCTATTTACTACTCCGGGTTTATATGAGCAGTTCTTC. Full variable domain (remainder filled in from reference TRBV19 and TRBJ2-1): DGGITQSPKYLFRKEGQNVTLSCEQNLNHDAMYWYRQDPGQGLRLIYYSQIVNDFQKGDIAEGYSVSREKKESFPLTVTSAQKNPTAFYLCASSLFTTPGLYEQFFGPGTRLTVL.

The V and J genes are TRBV29-1 and TRBJ2-1; TRBD1 matches 7 bases. Germline-derived CDR1 and CDR2 are SQVTM and ANQGSEA. Trimming removed 6 bases from V and 0 bases from J; junction bases left unmatched: 2. The CDR3 has 13 amino acids. This CDR3 is CSVGQSSYNEQFF. The CDR3 DNA follows: TGCAGCGTGGGACAGAGCTCCTACAATGAGCAGTTCTTC.

Only a few counts were recorded for this clone. The V gene is TRBV27, the J gene TRBJ2-4, with 9 bases matching TRBD1. The CDR3 loop spans 14 amino acids. Germline loops: CDR1 MNHEY, CDR2 SMNVEV (reference sequence). Trimming removed 6 bases from V and 3 bases from J; junction bases left unmatched: 3. CDR3 sequence: CASRATGGKNIQYF. As DNA, the CDR3 is TGTGCCAGCAGAGCGACAGGGGGCAAAAACATTCAGTACTTC.

The rearrangement joins TRBV12-1 to TRBJ2-7; the DNA was not compared with TRBD1, the D call given in the table. TRBV12-1 is a pseudogene. The CDR3 consists of 14 residues. CDR3 in amino acids: CAKDGQGNPYEQYF. The CDR3, as DNA: TGTGCCAAAGACGGACAGGGCAACCCCTACGAGCAGTACTTC.

V usage is TRBV20-1 and J usage is TRBJ2-3; D perhaps matches TRBD2 (6 bases). The germline gives CDR1 DFQATT, CDR2 SNEGSKA (reference sequence). The V end lost 6 bases, the J end lost 5 bases, and 9 bases lay between the germline ends. This CDR3 spans 11 amino acids. This CDR3 reads CSAEAGDTQYF. The CDR3 bases are TGCAGTGCGGAAGCGGGAGATACGCAGTATTTT.

This chain links TRBV5-1 with TRBJ1-4; D might be TRBD1 (6 bases). The germline CDR1 and CDR2 sequences are SGHRS and YFSETQ. The CDR3 sequence is 16 residues long. V lost 5 bases and J 0 bases, leaving 14 bases between the germline ends. As DNA, the CDR3 is TGCGCCAGCAGTCGCAATGACAGGACAACTAATGAAAAACTGTTTTTT. This codes for CASSRNDRTTNEKLFF.